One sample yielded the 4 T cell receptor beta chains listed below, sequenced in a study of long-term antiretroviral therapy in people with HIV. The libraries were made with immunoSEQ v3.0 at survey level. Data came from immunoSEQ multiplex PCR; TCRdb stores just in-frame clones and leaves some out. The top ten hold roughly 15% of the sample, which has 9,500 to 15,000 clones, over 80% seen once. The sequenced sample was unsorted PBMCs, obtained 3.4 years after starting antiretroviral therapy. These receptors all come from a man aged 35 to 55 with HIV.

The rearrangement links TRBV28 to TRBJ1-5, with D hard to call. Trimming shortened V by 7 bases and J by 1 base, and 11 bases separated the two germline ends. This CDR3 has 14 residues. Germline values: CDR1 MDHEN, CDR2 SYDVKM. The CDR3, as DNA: TGTGCCAGCACCGAACCCAGGAGCAATCAGCCCCAGCATTTT. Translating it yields CASTEPRSNQPQHF. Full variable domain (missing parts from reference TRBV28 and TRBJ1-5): DVKVTQSSRYLVKRTGEKVFLECVQDMDHENMFWYRQDPGLGLRLIYFSYDVKMKEKGDIPEGYSVSREKKERFSLILESASTNQTSMYLCASTEPRSNQPQHFGDGTRLSIL.

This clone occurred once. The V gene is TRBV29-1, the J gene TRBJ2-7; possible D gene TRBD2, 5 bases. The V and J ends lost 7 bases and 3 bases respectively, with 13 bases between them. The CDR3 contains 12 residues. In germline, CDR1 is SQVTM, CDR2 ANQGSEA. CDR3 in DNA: TGCAGCGGCTGTTTGGGAGACTACGAGCAGTACTTC. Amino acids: CSGCLGDYEQYF.

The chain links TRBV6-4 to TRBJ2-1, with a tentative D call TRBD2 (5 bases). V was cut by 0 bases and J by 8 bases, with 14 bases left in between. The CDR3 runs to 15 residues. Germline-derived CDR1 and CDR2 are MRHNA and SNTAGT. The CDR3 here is CASSDSRSSTDEQFF. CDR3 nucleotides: TGTGCCAGCAGTGACTCTAGGTCTAGCACAGATGAGCAGTTCTTC.

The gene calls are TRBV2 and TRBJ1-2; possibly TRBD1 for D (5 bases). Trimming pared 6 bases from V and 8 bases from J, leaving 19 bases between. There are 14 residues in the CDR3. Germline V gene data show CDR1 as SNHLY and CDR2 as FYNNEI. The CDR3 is CASRFEGQFQGYTF. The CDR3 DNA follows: TGTGCCAGCAGATTCGAGGGGCAGTTTCAAGGCTACACCTTC.